The entry below describes one TCR beta chain. What it binds is unknown. The CDR3 is made up of 14 amino acids. Trimming took 4 bases from V and 4 from J, leaving 11 bases between them. Germline V gives CDR1 SGHAT, CDR2 FQNNGV. The data were obtained in a study of early T cells in non-severe SARS-CoV-2 infection. As for the study in general: Bulk RNA from unsorted whole blood was sequenced; chains were unpaired. Study observations and caveats: VDJdb-based annotation leaned toward anti-spike CD8 responses and missed private and CD4 specificities.

Attached unique molecular identifiers marked individual cDNA molecules. TCRdb re-called the 5' RACE reads through MiXCR, storing one row per CDR3 protein. The table shows 65,000 to 85,000 distinct CDR3 sequences, with roughly 13% occurring only once. The gene calls are TRBV11-2 and TRBJ2-1; TRBD1 is a possible D gene (6 bases). This clonotype was obtained from an adult who was a healthcare worker with PCR-confirmed SARS-CoV-2 infection or an uninfected control (not recorded which). The sequencing input was whole blood. CDR3: CASSSITGYNEQFF. As DNA, the CDR3 is TGTGCCAGCAGCTCAATTACAGGGTACAATGAGCAGTTCTTC.